Each of the 16 T cell receptor beta chains below was sequenced from the same sample in a study of tissue T cells after allogeneic stem cell transplantation (dated by TCRdb to 2022 to 2024). Libraries were prepared through the immunoSEQ multiplex PCR assay. In TCRdb, the immuneACCESS table is reduced to in-frame sequences with V and J assigned. These tables do not hold every clone; where another copy was compared, an unresolved V gene accounts for under half, and the others remain unexplained. Within this sample are some 28,000 clones, with about 85% of them counted one time only. The leading ten clones occupy approximately 3.5% of the sample. Read against the paper, the sample's time point label means: recipient (host-origin) PBMCs collected before allo-HCT. Sequenced here: blood, sampled before transplantation. All receptors derive from a woman between 18 and 55 years old who later had graft-versus-host disease after an allogeneic stem cell transplant.

The CDR3 region is CASSLVAQGAHEQYF. The CDR3 DNA reads TGTGCCAGCAGCTTAGTCGCGCAGGGGGCCCACGAGCAGTACTTC. The rearrangement uses TRBV11-2 and TRBJ2-7; 8 bases are shared with TRBD1. This CDR3 has 15 residues. Germline V gives CDR1 SGHAT, CDR2 FQNNGV. Unmatched junction bases numbered 7, after V lost 1 base and J lost 5 bases.

V is TRBV18 and J is TRBJ1-2, with D unclear. V was shortened by 1 base and J by 8 bases, with 20 bases between the two germline ends. CDR1 is KGHSH, CDR2 LQKENI, per germline. The CDR3 loop spans 16 amino acids. The CDR3 nucleotides read TGTGCCAGCTCACCACAGTGGCACAGCCGCGATAAGGGCTACACCTTC. Residues: CASSPQWHSRDKGYTF. The full variable domain, in which reference TRBV18 and TRBJ1-2 provide the parts outside the CDR3, is NAGVMQNPRHLVRRRGQEARLRCSPMKGHSHVYWYRQLPEEGLKFMVYLQKENIIDESGMPKERFSAEFPKEGPSILRIQQVVRGDSAAYFCASSPQWHSRDKGYTFGSGTRLTVV.

V usage is TRBV27 and J usage is TRBJ1-1; possible D gene TRBD1, 6 bases. CDR3 size: 15 residues. Per the germline V gene, CDR1 is MNHEY and CDR2 is SMNVEV (reference sequence). Between the trimmed V and J ends, which lost 4 bases and 5 bases, there was a span of 17 bases. CDR3 in amino acids: CASSSDPRGETEAFF. CDR3 DNA sequence: TGTGCCAGCAGTTCAGACCCCAGGGGTGAGACTGAAGCTTTCTTT.

The chain uses TRBV30 and TRBJ2-3; weak D call: TRBD2 (6 bases). The germline V gene encodes CDR1 GTSNPN and CDR2 SVGIG (reference sequence). Trimming shortened V by 0 bases and J by 6 bases, and 13 bases separated the two germline ends. The CDR3 consists of 14 residues. The CDR3 here is CAWSVGTDGDTQYF. DNA for the CDR3: TGTGCCTGGAGTGTGGGGACTGATGGGGATACGCAGTATTTT.

The chain carries TRBV19 and TRBJ1-6; D remains ambiguous. CDR1 LNHDA and CDR2 SQIVND come from the germline V gene (reference sequence). The CDR3 length is 16 residues. V dropped 3 bases and J dropped 7 bases, with 16 bases sitting between them. CDR3 in amino acids: CASSMEHTGSNSPLHF. DNA of the CDR3: TGTGCCAGTAGTATGGAACACACGGGAAGCAATTCACCCCTCCACTTT.

The genes are TRBV7-8 and TRBJ1-2; 8 bases map to TRBD1. Germline CDR1 is SGHVS and CDR2 is FQNEAQ. This CDR3 comprises 17 residues. V was pared by 5 bases and J by 5 bases, with 16 bases of the junction left unmatched. CDR3: CASSPAGRDRLLYGYTF. DNA for the CDR3: TGTGCCAGCAGCCCAGCGGGGCGGGACAGGCTCCTGTATGGCTACACCTTC.

The chain couples TRBV5-6 to TRBJ2-1; D may be TRBD1 or TRBD2 (5 bases each). The germline gives CDR1 SGHDT, CDR2 YYEEEE. CDR3 length: 12 amino acids. Trimming stripped 6 bases from V and 7 bases from J, with 11 bases between. The chain's CDR3 is CASTREGNEQFF. In DNA form, the CDR3 reads TGTGCCAGCACCCGTGAGGGGAATGAGCAGTTCTTC. Filled out from reference TRBV5-6 and TRBJ2-1, the complete variable domain reads DAGVTQSPTHLIKTRGQQVTLRCSPKSGHDTVSWYQQALGQGPQFIFQYYEEEERQRGNFPDRFSGHQFPNYSSELNVNALLLGDSALYLCASTREGNEQFFGPGTRLTVL.

The CDR3 loop is CASSAIRPGKNTEAFF. The CDR3 DNA is TGTGCCAGCAGCGCTATCCGACCAGGAAAGAACACTGAAGCTTTCTTT. The chain links TRBV11-1 to TRBJ1-1; D unclear. Trimming removed 5 bases from V and 1 base from J, with 17 bases in between. The CDR3 covers 16 residues. Germline CDR1 is SGHAT and CDR2 is FQDESV (reference sequence).

The chain recombines TRBV19 with TRBJ1-1; D unresolved. The CDR3 contains 15 residues. V was trimmed by 5 bases and J by 3 bases, leaving 16 bases between them. From germline, CDR1 is LNHDA and CDR2 SQIVND (reference sequence). DNA for the CDR3: TGTGCCAGTAGTGCACTTGACCGGGATTACACTGAAGCTTTCTTT. Translating it yields CASSALDRDYTEAFF.

The chain carries TRBV7-3 and TRBJ2-2; 8 nucleotides agree with TRBD1. The CDR3 length is 15 residues. The V gene end was trimmed by 3 bases and the J gene end by 3 bases; junction bases not matched to a gene: 3. The V gene's germline CDR1 is SGHTA and CDR2 FQGTGA. CDR3 sequence reads: CASSLTGADTGELFF. Here the CDR3 DNA reads TGTGCCAGCAGCTTGACAGGGGCCGACACCGGGGAGCTGTTTTTT.

The chain links TRBV4-3 to TRBJ2-7; TRBD1 matches at 8 bases. The CDR3 has 15 residues. Germline-derived CDR1 and CDR2 are LGHNA and YSLEER. V trimming: 4 bases; J trimming: 7 bases; junction bases outside the gene matches: 12. CDR3 amino acids: CASSPHGQGLGEQYF. CDR3 nucleotides: TGCGCCAGCAGCCCGCATGGACAGGGTTTAGGAGAGCAGTACTTC.

The V and J genes are TRBV11-2 and TRBJ2-1, with 9 bases identical to TRBD2. CDR3 length equals 18 residues. J was trimmed by 0 bases and V by 1 base; bases with no gene match: 7. Per the germline V gene, CDR1 is SGHAT and CDR2 is FQNNGV. The CDR3 protein is CASSLVFSGGSSYNEQFF. DNA of the CDR3: TGTGCCAGCAGCTTAGTATTCAGCGGGGGGAGCTCCTACAATGAGCAGTTCTTC.

This chain joins TRBV19 and TRBJ1-5; 7 nucleotides line up with TRBD1. This CDR3 has 17 residues. The germline V gene has CDR1 LNHDA and CDR2 SQIVND (reference sequence). V was pared by 5 bases and J by 5 bases, with 15 bases of the junction left unmatched. CDR3 region: CASSLQTGEGAHQPQHF. The CDR3 coding sequence is TGTGCCAGTAGTCTCCAAACAGGGGAAGGGGCCCATCAGCCCCAGCATTTT. Variable domain in full (rest from reference TRBV19 and TRBJ1-5): DGGITQSPKYLFRKEGQNVTLSCEQNLNHDAMYWYRQDPGQGLRLIYYSQIVNDFQKGDIAEGYSVSREKKESFPLTVTSAQKNPTAFYLCASSLQTGEGAHQPQHFGDGTRLSIL.

This clone is a singleton in its sample. The chain carries TRBV5-4 and TRBJ2-7; D perhaps matches TRBD2 (7 bases). Trimming pared 0 bases from V and 3 bases from J, leaving 13 bases between. This CDR3 region has 15 residues. In germline, CDR1 is SGHNT, CDR2 YYREEE (reference sequence). The CDR3 DNA is TGTGCCAGCAGCTTGGGCGGGGGCGGGCGCTACGAGCAGTACTTC. It translates to CASSLGGGGRYEQYF.

The chain is built from TRBV6-5 and TRBJ1-5, with TRBD1 as a possible D gene (5 bases). Germline V gives CDR1 MNHEY, CDR2 SVGAGI. Trimming shortened V by 6 bases and J by 8 bases, and 20 bases separated the two germline ends. There are 15 residues in the CDR3. In DNA form, the CDR3 reads TGTGCCAGCAGCCTAGGTCCGGGGGGTATGGAGCCCCAGCATTTT. This gives the protein CASSLGPGGMEPQHF.

The rearrangement uses TRBV5-6 and TRBJ1-6; a weak D match, TRBD1 (5 bases). Germline V gives CDR1 SGHDT, CDR2 YYEEEE. Trimming took off 3 bases at V and 5 bases at J, with 15 bases between the two ends. The CDR3 is made up of 16 amino acids. The DNA for the CDR3 is TGTGCCAGCAGCTCGCCTTTAGGGGTTCATAATTCACCCCTCCACTTT. This encodes CASSSPLGVHNSPLHF.